A single sample is the source of the 17 T cell receptor beta chains below, sequenced in a study of T cell responses to AZD1222 COVID-19 vaccine (dated by TCRdb to about 2021). Receptor libraries were prepared by the immunoSEQ multiplex PCR assay. TCRdb holds this immuneACCESS table with in-frame rearrangements only. Some clones are missing; in checked studies, unresolved V genes explain under half, and the rest has no known cause. The sample yields roughly 120,000 clones; about 90% were counted once. Jointly, the top ten make up roughly 4.3% of the sample. The label giving this sample's time point can be read as: about 28 days (+/-7) after the second vaccine dose. The input for sequencing was peripheral blood, taken 28 days after the second AZD1222 dose. The receptor source for this set is an adult who received the AZD1222 COVID-19 vaccine.

This sequence joins TRBV4-1 and TRBJ2-1, with 8 bases lining up with TRBD1. This CDR3 comprises 13 residues. The J segment lost 7 bases and the V segment lost 6 bases, leaving 5 bases of the junction unmatched. Germline assignment: CDR1 MGHRA and CDR2 YSYEKL. CDR3 sequence (DNA): TGCGCCAGCAGACGGACAGGGAGGAATGAGCAGTTCTTC. Amino acids: CASRRTGRNEQFF.

This clone rates as large. The chain uses TRBV7-8 and TRBJ2-7; 11 nucleotides agree with TRBD1. Germline loops: CDR1 SGHVS, CDR2 FQNEAQ. The CDR3 extends over 15 amino acids. With 5 bases clipped from V and 2 bases from J, the junction kept 5 bases outside the gene matches. The CDR3 loop reads CASSRDRGKTYEQYF. The CDR3 nucleotides read TGTGCCAGCAGCCGGGACAGGGGGAAAACCTACGAGCAGTACTTC.

This clone was detected only once. This chain joins TRBV7-3 and TRBJ2-1; TRBD1 matches at 8 bases. The junction had 5 bases not matched to a gene; V was cut back by 4 bases and J by 0 bases. CDR1 is SGHTA and CDR2 is FQGTGA in the germline V gene. This CDR3 region has 16 residues. CDR3 DNA: TGTGCCAGCAGCTCGACAGGGGCCTACTCCTACAATGAGCAGTTCTTC. The encoded protein is CASSSTGAYSYNEQFF.

This sequence joins TRBV16 and TRBJ1-1, with TRBD1 matching over 10 bases. V trimming: 5 bases; J trimming: 5 bases; junction bases outside the gene matches: 11. The CDR3 totals 16 residues. In germline, CDR1 is KGHSY, CDR2 FQNENV. The chain's CDR3 is CASSDRDRGFWTEAFF. DNA of the CDR3: TGTGCCAGCAGCGACCGGGACAGGGGATTTTGGACTGAAGCTTTCTTT.

The J gene is TRBJ2-3, the V gene TRBV29-1; 9 bases are a match to TRBD2. CDR1 is SQVTM and CDR2 is ANQGSEA in the germline V gene. V was pared by 4 bases and J by 4 bases, with 3 bases of the junction left unmatched. CDR3 length: 13 amino acids. Here the CDR3 DNA reads TGCAGCGTTGCGGGCGGGAGGGCAGATACGCAGTATTTT. Translating gives CSVAGGRADTQYF.

This rearrangement joins TRBV5-4 to TRBJ2-7; D remains unclear. Germline assignment: CDR1 SGHNT and CDR2 YYREEE (reference sequence). The germline V and J ends were trimmed by 2 bases and 5 bases, with 5 bases remaining between them. The CDR3 consists of 11 residues. Written as DNA, the CDR3 is TGTGCCAGCAGCTTTTCTGACGAGCAGTACTTC. The encoded protein is CASSFSDEQYF.

The V gene is TRBV7-2, the J gene TRBJ1-2; D is ambiguous. The ends were cut back, 0 bases at V and 8 bases at J, with 19 bases in the middle. Germline V gives CDR1 SGHTA, CDR2 FQGNSA. This CDR3 has 16 amino acids. The CDR3 DNA reads as TGTGCCAGCAGCTTAGCGTGGGGTGGGAGTTCGGTGGGCTACACCTTC. Translating gives CASSLAWGGSSVGYTF.

In the case of this clone: Other DNA sequences in the same sample also yield this CDR3. The rearrangement links TRBV5-1 to TRBJ2-1; TRBD1 is a possible D gene (5 bases). Trimming cost V 2 bases and J 1 base, with 7 bases left between them. This CDR3 region has 14 residues. The germline CDR1 and CDR2 sequences are SGHRS and YFSETQ. CDR3 DNA: TGCGCCAGCAGCTTACAGGATTCCTACAATGAGCAGTTCTTC. Its translation: CASSLQDSYNEQFF.

This clone was counted only a few times. CDR3 amino acids: CASSQERDRGYGYTF. In DNA form, the CDR3 reads TGCGCCAGCAGCCAAGAGCGCGACAGGGGCTATGGCTACACCTTC. This chain links TRBV4-3 with TRBJ1-2, with 8 positions matching TRBD1. The CDR3 totals 15 residues. V lost 0 bases, J lost 4 bases, and 4 bases stayed unmatched. Germline V gene lookup returns CDR1 LGHNA and CDR2 YSLEER.

The chain employs TRBV7-2 and TRBJ2-5; TRBD2 matches 14 bases. The trim removed 6 bases at V and 4 bases at J, leaving 7 bases unmatched. This CDR3 contains 16 residues. CDR1 is SGHTA and CDR2 is FQGNSA in the germline V gene. In DNA, the CDR3 is TGTGCCAGCAGTCGGGGACTAGCGGGAGAGGCAGAGACCCAGTACTTC. As protein: CASSRGLAGEAETQYF.

V gene TRBV19 combines with J gene TRBJ2-7; D unclear. In germline, CDR1 is LNHDA, CDR2 SQIVND (reference sequence). With 4 bases removed from V and 3 bases from J, the gap between germline ends came to 7 bases. CDR3 length: 12 amino acids. The CDR3 loop is CASSTGRYEQYF. DNA of the CDR3: TGTGCCAGTAGTACTGGACGCTACGAGCAGTACTTC. Based on the CDR3 plus reference TRBV19 and TRBJ2-7, the full variable domain is DGGITQSPKYLFRKEGQNVTLSCEQNLNHDAMYWYRQDPGQGLRLIYYSQIVNDFQKGDIAEGYSVSREKKESFPLTVTSAQKNPTAFYLCASSTGRYEQYFGPGTRLTVT.

This clone has a handful of counts. CDR3 amino acids: CASSYSGRGSNQPQHF. For the CDR3, the DNA is TGTGCCAGCAGTTACTCGGGCAGGGGTTCCAATCAGCCCCAGCATTTT. The chain has TRBV6-5 and TRBJ1-5, with a weak D call TRBD1 (6 bases). This CDR3 has 16 amino acids. V gave up 0 bases and J gave up 3 bases, with 12 bases separating them. The germline CDR1 and CDR2 sequences are MNHEY and SVGAGI.

The chain combines TRBV5-4 with TRBJ1-5, with D tentatively TRBD1 (6 bases). The CDR3 covers 14 residues. V was clipped by 0 bases and J by 6 bases, with 10 bases between them. Germline V gene data show CDR1 as SGHNT and CDR2 as YYREEE (reference sequence). The CDR3 protein is CASSLEGEGQPQHF. The CDR3 coding sequence is TGTGCCAGCAGCTTGGAGGGGGAGGGTCAGCCCCAGCATTTT.

The rearrangement links TRBV11-2 to TRBJ1-2; possibly TRBD1 for D (5 bases). V was pared by 4 bases and J by 3 bases, with 15 bases between. The CDR3 is 15 residues long. In germline, CDR1 is SGHAT, CDR2 FQNNGV. The CDR3 sequence: CASSSTTDSYYGYTF. The CDR3 DNA is TGTGCCAGCAGCTCTACCACCGACAGTTACTATGGCTACACCTTC.

The chain uses TRBV5-6 and TRBJ2-3; D unclear. This CDR3 region has 12 residues. Germline assignment: CDR1 SGHDT and CDR2 YYEEEE. Trimming removed 6 bases at V and 1 base at J, with 6 bases between. This chain's CDR3 is CASTPGTDTQYF. In DNA, the CDR3 is TGTGCCAGCACGCCGGGCACAGATACGCAGTATTTT.

The chain joins TRBV4-1 to TRBJ2-7; tentative D call: TRBD2 (6 bases). The germline V and J ends were trimmed by 1 base and 4 bases, with 23 bases remaining between them. From germline, CDR1 is MGHRA and CDR2 YSYEKL. CDR3 length: 18 amino acids. The CDR3 is CASSQGPLPRDSRYEQYF. For the CDR3, the DNA is TGCGCCAGCAGCCAAGGTCCACTCCCGCGGGACTCGAGATACGAGCAGTACTTC.

The chain is built from TRBV5-4 and TRBJ2-2; 10 nucleotides align to TRBD2. After removal of 4 bases from V and 5 bases from J, the junction contained 5 bases not matched to a gene. The germline V gene encodes CDR1 SGHNT and CDR2 YYREEE (reference sequence). The CDR3 loop spans 15 amino acids. This CDR3 is CASSLSGRWTGELFF. For the CDR3, the DNA is TGTGCCAGCAGCCTTAGCGGGAGGTGGACCGGGGAGCTGTTTTTT.